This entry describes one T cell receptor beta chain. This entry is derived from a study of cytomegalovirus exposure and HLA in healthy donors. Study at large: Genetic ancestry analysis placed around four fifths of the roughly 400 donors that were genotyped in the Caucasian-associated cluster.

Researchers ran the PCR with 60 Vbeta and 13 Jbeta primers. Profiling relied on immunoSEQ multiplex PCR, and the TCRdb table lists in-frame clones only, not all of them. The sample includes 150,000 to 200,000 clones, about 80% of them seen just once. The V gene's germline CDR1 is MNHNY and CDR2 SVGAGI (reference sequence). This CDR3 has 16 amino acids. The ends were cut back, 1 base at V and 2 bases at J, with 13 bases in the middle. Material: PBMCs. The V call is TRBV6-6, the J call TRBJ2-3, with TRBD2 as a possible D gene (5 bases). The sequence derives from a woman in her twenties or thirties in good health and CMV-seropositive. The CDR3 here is CASSYLRADHTDTQYF. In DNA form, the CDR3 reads TGTGCCAGCAGTTACTTAAGAGCGGACCACACAGATACGCAGTATTTT.